Here is one T cell receptor beta chain with its context. What it binds is not known. The data stem from a study of cytomegalovirus exposure and HLA in healthy donors. Vbeta (60) and Jbeta (13) primers were used in the PCR. The assay was immunoSEQ multiplex PCR, and TCRdb's table has in-frame clones only and misses some. The sample contains 35,000 to 55,000 clones, about half of which appear only once. The junction had 8 bases not matched to a gene; V was cut back by 7 bases and J by 6 bases. The CDR3 covers 15 residues. CDR1 is MNHEY, CDR2 SVGAGI, per germline. General observations from the study: Analyses of presence/absence relied on an assumption of roughly uniform sequencing depth across donors. According to a later analysis, most TCR beta chains associated with CMV appeared HLA-restricted.

The chain couples TRBV6-5 to TRBJ1-6, with 8 bases matching TRBD1. The sequenced material came from PBMCs. The receptor was derived from a man between 60 and 75 years old in good health and CMV-seronegative. CDR3 DNA: TGTGCCAGCAAAAAGCGGCAGGGGGCTAATTCACCCCTCCACTTT. It translates to CASKKRQGANSPLHF.